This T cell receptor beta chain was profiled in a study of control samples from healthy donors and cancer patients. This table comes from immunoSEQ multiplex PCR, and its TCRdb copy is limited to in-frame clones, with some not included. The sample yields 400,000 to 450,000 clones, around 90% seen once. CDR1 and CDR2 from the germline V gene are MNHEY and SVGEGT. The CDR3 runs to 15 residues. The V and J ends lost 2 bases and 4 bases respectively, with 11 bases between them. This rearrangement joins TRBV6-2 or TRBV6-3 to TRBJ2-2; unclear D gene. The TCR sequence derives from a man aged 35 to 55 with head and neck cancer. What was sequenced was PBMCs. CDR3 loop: CASSYRTASTGELFF. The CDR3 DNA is TGTGCCAGCAGTTACCGGACCGCTTCCACCGGGGAGCTGTTTTTT.